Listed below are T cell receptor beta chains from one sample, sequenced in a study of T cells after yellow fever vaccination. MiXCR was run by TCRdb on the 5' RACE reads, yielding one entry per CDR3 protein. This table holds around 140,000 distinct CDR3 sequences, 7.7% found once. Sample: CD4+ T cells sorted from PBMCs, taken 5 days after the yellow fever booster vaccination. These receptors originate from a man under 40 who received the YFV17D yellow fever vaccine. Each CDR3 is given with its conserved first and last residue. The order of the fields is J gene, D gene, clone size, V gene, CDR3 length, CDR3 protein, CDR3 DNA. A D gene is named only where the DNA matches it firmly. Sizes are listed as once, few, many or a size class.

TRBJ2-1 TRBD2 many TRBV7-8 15 CASSSGEGSYNEQFF TGTGCCAGCAGCTCCGGGGAGGGCTCCTACAATGAGCAGTTCTTC
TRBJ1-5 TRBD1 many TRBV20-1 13 CSAGQGMNQPQHF TGCAGTGCTGGACAGGGGATGAATCAGCCCCAGCATTTT
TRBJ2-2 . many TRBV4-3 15 CASSQDYRESRELFF TGCGCCAGCAGCCAAGATTATAGGGAGTCCCGGGAGCTGTTTTTT
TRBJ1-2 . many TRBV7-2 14 CASSPIGTDYGYTF TGTGCCAGCAGCCCCATTGGGACTGACTATGGCTACACCTTC
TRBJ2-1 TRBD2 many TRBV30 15 CAWSTGLAGENEQFF TGTGCCTGGAGCACAGGACTAGCGGGAGAAAACGAGCAGTTCTTC
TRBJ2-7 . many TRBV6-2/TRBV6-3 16 CASSDYRTTLAYEQYF TGTGCCAGCAGTGACTACCGGACTACCTTGGCCTACGAGCAGTACTTC
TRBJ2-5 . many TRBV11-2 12 CASSRPTETQYF TGTGCCAGCTCCCGGCCGACGGAGACCCAGTACTTC
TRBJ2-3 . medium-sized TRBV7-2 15 CASSLVGGPTDTQYF TGTGCCAGCAGCTTAGTGGGGGGACCCACAGATACGCAGTATTTT
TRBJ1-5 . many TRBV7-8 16 CASSLSRGSGNQPQHF TGTGCCAGCAGCTTAAGCAGGGGATCGGGCAATCAGCCCCAGCATTTT
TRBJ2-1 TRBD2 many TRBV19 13 CASKLAGTNEQFF TGTGCCAGTAAACTAGCGGGGACCAATGAGCAGTTCTTC
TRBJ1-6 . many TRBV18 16 CASSPEGDRYNSPLHF TGTGCCAGCTCCCCCGAGGGAGACAGATATAATTCACCCCTCCACTTT